This T cell receptor beta chain was profiled in a study of circulating and synovial CD4+ cells in juvenile arthritis. Germline CDR1 reads LNHDA; CDR2 reads SQIVND (reference sequence). V was cut by 2 bases and J by 5 bases, with 12 bases left in between. The CDR3 sequence is 14 residues long. Samples derive from patients with active juvenile idiopathic arthritis. PBMCs were sorted for HLA-DR+CD14-CD3+CD4+CD25low/- cells. This clone has only one observation. Antigen: not known. Study-level results: These repertoires were less diverse than bulk blood CD4 repertoires. CPL and bulk CD4 samples differed at least tenfold in T cell genomes.

Sequencing used immunoSEQ multiplex PCR; TCRdb keeps in-frame clones, though not all of them. Of around 2,800 clones in the sample, approximately 90% were seen once. This chain uses TRBV19 with TRBJ2-5; a weak D match, TRBD2 (6 bases). The specimen was HLA-DR+ CD4+ T cells from blood. Indicated subset: circulating pathogenic-like lymphocytes, sorted as HLA-DR+CD14-CD3+CD4+CD25low/- blood T cells. The sequence was obtained from a human donor with juvenile idiopathic arthritis. The CDR3 nucleotides are TGTGCCAGTAGTATACGGGGGTTTAGGGAGACCCAGTACTTC. Translating it yields CASSIRGFRETQYF.